This paragraph covers one TCR beta chain sequence. The antigen this receptor binds is unknown. The sample holds no much larger clone one base away, and base qualities are not on file. TCRbeta CDR3 regions were amplified from genomic DNA using the immunoSEQ Assay, a bias-controlled multiplex PCR. The paper's processing steps were these. The number of nucleated cells in each sample was estimated by amplification of reference gene primers within the assay. Sequence reads were collapsed and filtered to measure the absolute abundance of every unique TCRbeta CDR3 rearrangement. For each sample, productive Simpson clonality was calculated as the square root of Simpson's diversity index over productive rearrangements. As stored in TCRdb, this immuneACCESS dataset retains in-frame rearrangements with V and J assigned. A fraction of the clones does not appear; measured against another copy, unresolved V genes explain less than half of the discrepancy, and the remainder lacks a known reason. The V and J calls and clone size were taken over from that table, and D and trimming were inferred from the DNA. The sample table holds roughly 38,000 clones, of which approximately 80% were seen once. The top ten constitute 10% of the sample.

The sample originates from a study of blood T cell repertoires in COVID-19 (dated by TCRdb to 2020 to 2022). In terms of the full investigation: Collaborator samples came from the United States, Italy and Spain and covered acute and convalescent phases of COVID-19. The dataset comprised deeply sampled blood TCRbeta repertoires from subjects exposed to, actively infected with, or recovered from COVID-19. Samples came from the ongoing ImmuneRACE study (first 160 participants) plus 1,254 subjects from 6 global collaborators. Where available, HLA class I and class II types were taken from metadata supplied by the sample provider and were not determined by assay-based typing. The sample metadata nearly always contained a de-identified subject ID, COVID-19 status, age in years and sex. The repertoires were released in a freely available public database meant as a resource for research on the immune response to SARS-CoV-2. The prospective study material was composed of cDNA or gDNA derived from T cells, B-cell-depleted T cells, or PBMCs. Overall results and qualifications from the work: How much clinical and demographic metadata was included differed by source and by participant, and the metadata was provided uncurated.

At the junction V is shortened by 6 bases and J by 4 bases, with 16 bases in between. CDR1 and CDR2 (ENHRY, SYGVKD) derive from the germline V gene. The CDR3 runs 15 amino acids, cysteine and phenylalanine included. Only the CDR3 part of the read is kept: 45 bases, read in frame from the first base. Collaborating institutions collected whole blood in K2EDTA tubes following their own protocols. For TCRbeta analysis, collaborators shipped samples as frozen whole blood, isolated PBMCs, or DNA extracted from either of those sample types. Here the chain combines TRBV10-3 and TRBJ1-5; 5 matching bases give a weak D call of TRBD1. This receptor was taken from a man between 60 and 75 years old in a cohort sampled during active COVID-19. The sequenced sample consisted of peripheral blood. The CDR3 protein sequence reads: CAIRPSGGENQPQHF. DNA sequence: TGTGCCATCAGGCCGTCCGGGGGAGAGAATCAGCCCCAGCATTTT.